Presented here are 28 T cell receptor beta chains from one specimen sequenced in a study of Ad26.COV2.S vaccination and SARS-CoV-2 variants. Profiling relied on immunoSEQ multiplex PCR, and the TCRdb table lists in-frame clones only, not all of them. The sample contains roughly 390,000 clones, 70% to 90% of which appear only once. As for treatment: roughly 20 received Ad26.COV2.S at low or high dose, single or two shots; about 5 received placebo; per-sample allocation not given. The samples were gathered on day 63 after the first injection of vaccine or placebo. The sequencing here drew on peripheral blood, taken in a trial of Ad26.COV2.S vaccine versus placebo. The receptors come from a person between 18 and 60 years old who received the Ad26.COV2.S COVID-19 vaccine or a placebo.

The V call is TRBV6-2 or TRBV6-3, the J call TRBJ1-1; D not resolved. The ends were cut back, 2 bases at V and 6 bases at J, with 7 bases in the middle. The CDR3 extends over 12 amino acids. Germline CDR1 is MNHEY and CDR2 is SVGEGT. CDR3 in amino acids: CASSYLGAEAFF. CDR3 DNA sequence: TGTGCCAGCAGTTACCTTGGGGCTGAAGCTTTCTTT.

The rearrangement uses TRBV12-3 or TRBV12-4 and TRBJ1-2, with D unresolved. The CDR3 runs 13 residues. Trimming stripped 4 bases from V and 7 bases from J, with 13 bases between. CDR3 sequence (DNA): TGTGCCAGCAGTTCGCGGCTGCTGGGTGGCTACACCTTC. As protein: CASSSRLLGGYTF.

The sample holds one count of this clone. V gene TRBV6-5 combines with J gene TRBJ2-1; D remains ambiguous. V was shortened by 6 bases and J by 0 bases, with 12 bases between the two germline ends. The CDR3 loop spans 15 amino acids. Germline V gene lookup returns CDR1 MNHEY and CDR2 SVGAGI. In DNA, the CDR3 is TGTGCCAGCAGAGCAGGTGATAGCTCCTACAATGAGCAGTTCTTC. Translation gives CASRAGDSSYNEQFF.

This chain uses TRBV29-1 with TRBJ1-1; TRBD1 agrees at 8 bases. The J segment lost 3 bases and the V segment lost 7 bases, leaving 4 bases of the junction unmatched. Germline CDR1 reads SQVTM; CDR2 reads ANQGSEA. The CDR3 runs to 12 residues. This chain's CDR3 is CSADRGDTEAFF. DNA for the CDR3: TGCAGCGCCGACAGGGGCGACACTGAAGCTTTCTTT.

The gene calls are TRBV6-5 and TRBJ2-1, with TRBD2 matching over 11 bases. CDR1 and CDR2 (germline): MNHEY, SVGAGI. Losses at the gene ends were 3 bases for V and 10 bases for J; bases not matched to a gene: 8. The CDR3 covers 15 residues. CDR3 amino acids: CASSYWVAGGQEQFF. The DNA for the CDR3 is TGTGCCAGCAGTTATTGGGTAGCGGGGGGGCAGGAGCAGTTCTTC.

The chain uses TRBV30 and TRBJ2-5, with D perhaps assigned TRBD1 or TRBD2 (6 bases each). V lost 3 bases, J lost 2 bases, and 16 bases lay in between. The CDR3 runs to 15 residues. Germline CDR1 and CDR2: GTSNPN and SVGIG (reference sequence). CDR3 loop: CAWSEGGEAQETQYF. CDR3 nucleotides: TGTGCCTGGAGCGAGGGGGGAGAAGCTCAAGAGACCCAGTACTTC.

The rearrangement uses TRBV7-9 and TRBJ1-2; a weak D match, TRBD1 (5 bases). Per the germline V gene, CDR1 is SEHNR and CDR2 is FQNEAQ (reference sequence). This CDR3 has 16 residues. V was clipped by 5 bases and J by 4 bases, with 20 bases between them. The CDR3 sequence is CASSGSSGEAVYGYTF. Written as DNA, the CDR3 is TGTGCCAGCAGCGGGTCATCGGGGGAGGCTGTCTATGGCTACACCTTC.

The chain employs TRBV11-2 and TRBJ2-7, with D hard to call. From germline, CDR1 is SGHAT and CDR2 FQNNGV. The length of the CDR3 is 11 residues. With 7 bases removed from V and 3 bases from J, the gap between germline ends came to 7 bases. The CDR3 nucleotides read TGTGCCAGCACCATCGGCTACGAGCAGTACTTC. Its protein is CASTIGYEQYF.

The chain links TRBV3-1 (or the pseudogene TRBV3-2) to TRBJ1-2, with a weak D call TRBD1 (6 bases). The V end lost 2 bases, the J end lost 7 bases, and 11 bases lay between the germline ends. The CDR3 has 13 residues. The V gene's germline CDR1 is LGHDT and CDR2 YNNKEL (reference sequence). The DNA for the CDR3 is TGTGCCAGCAGCCAAACGGGGGCTGGTGGCTACACCTTC. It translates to CASSQTGAGGYTF.

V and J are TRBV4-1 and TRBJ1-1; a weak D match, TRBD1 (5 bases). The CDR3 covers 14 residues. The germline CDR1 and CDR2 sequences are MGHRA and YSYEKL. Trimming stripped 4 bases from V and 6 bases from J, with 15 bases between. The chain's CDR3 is CASSPSTRGAEAFF. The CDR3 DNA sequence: TGCGCCAGCAGCCCCTCGACCCGAGGGGCTGAAGCTTTCTTT.

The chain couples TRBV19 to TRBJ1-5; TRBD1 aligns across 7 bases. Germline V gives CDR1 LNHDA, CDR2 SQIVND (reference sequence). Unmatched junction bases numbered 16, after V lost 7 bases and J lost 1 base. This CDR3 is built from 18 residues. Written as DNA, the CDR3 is TGTGCCAGTAAAACCAGAGGGGGCAGCGTTGTGAGCAATCAGCCCCAGCATTTT. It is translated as CASKTRGGSVVSNQPQHF.

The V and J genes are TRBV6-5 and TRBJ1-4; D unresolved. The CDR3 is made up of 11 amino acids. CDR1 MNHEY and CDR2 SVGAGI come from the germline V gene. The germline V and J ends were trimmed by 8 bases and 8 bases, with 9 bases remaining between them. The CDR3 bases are TGTGCCAGCCGGGCTCGGGAAAAACTGTTTTTT. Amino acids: CASRAREKLFF.

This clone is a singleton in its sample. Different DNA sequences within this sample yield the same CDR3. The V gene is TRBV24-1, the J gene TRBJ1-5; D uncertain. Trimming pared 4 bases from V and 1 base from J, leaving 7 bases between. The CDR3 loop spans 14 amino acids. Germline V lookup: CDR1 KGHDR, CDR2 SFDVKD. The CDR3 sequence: CATSDLDSNQPQHF. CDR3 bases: TGTGCCACCAGTGACCTCGACAGCAATCAGCCCCAGCATTTT.

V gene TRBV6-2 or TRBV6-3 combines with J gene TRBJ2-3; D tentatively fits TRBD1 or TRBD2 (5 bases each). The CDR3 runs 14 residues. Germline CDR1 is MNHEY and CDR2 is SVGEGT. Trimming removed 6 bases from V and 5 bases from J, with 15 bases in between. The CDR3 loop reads CASSPDQRGDTQYF. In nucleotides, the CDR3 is TGTGCCAGCAGCCCCGACCAGAGGGGAGATACGCAGTATTTT.

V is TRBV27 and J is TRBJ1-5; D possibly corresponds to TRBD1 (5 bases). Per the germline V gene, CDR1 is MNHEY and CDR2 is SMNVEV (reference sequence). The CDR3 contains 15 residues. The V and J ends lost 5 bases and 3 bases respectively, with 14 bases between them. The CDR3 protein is CASSQRDGYNQPQHF. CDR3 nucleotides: TGTGCCAGCAGTCAGCGGGACGGTTACAATCAGCCCCAGCATTTT.

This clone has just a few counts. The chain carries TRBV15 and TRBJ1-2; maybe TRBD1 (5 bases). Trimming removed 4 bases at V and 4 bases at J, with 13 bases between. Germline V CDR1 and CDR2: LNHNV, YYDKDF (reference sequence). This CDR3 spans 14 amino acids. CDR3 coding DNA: TGTGCCACCAGCAACCCTCGGGGGGGCTATGGCTACACCTTC. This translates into CATSNPRGGYGYTF.

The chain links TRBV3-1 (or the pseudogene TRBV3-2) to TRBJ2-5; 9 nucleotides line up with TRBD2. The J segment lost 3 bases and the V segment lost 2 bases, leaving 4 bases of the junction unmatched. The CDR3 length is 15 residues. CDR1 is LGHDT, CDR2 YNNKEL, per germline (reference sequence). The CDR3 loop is CASSQLAGIKETQYF. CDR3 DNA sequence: TGTGCCAGCAGCCAACTAGCGGGGATTAAAGAGACCCAGTACTTC.

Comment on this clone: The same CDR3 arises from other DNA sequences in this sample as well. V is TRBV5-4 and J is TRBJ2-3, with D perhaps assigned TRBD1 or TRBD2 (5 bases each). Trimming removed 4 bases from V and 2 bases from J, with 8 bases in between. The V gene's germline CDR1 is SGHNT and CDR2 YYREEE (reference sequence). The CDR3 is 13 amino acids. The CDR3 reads CASSLGTTDTQYF. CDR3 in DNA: TGTGCCAGCAGCCTTGGGACCACAGATACGCAGTATTTT.

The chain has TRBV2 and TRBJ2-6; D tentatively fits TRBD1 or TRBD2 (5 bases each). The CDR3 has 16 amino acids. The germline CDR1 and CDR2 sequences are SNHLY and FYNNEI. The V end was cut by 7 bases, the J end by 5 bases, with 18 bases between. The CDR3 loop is CASTPGRAFWANVLTF. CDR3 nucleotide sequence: TGTGCCAGCACCCCGGGACGGGCGTTCTGGGCCAACGTCCTGACTTTC.

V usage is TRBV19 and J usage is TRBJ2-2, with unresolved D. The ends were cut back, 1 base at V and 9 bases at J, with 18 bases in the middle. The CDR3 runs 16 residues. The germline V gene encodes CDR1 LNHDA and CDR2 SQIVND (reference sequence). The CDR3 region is CASSIGKLSLPRELFF. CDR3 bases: TGTGCCAGTAGTATAGGAAAGCTCTCCCTCCCCCGGGAGCTGTTTTTT.

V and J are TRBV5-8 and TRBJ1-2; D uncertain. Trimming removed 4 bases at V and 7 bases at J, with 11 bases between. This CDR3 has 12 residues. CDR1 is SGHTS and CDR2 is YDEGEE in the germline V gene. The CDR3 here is CASSPRSAGYTF. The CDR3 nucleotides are TGTGCCAGCAGCCCACGCTCGGCTGGCTACACCTTC.

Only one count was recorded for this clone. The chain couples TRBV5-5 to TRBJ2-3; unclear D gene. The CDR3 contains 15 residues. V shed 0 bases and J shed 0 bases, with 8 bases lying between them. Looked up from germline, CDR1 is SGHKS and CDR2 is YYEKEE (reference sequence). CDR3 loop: CASSLEAASTDTQYF. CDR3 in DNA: TGTGCCAGCAGCTTGGAGGCGGCTAGCACAGATACGCAGTATTTT.

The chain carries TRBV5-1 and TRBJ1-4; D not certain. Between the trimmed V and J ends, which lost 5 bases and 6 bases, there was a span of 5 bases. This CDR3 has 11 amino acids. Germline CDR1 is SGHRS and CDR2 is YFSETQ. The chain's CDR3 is CASSVDEKLFF. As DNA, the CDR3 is TGCGCCAGCAGTGTAGATGAAAAACTGTTTTTT.

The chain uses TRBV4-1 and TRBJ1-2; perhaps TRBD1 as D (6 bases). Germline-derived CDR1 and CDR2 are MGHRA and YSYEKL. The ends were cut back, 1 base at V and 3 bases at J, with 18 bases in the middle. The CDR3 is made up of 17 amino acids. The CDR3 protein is CASSQGGSGTPDYGYTF. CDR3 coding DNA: TGCGCCAGCAGCCAAGGGGGATCCGGGACACCGGACTATGGCTACACCTTC.

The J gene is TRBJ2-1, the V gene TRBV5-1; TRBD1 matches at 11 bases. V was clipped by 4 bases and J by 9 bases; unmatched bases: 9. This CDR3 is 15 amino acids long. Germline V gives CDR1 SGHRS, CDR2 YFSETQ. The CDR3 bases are TGCGCCAGCAGCGTCCTCGGACAGGGGGCTTCTGAGCAGTTCTTC. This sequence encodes CASSVLGQGASEQFF. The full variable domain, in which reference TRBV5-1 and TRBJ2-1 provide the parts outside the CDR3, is KAGVTQTPRYLIKTRGQQVTLSCSPISGHRSVSWYQQTPGQGLQFLFEYFSETQRNKGNFPGRFSGRQFSNSRSEMNVSTLELGDSALYLCASSVLGQGASEQFFGPGTRLTVL.

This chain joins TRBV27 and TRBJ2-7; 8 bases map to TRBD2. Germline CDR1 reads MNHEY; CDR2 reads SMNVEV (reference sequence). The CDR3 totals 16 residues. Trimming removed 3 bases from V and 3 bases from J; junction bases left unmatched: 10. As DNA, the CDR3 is TGTGCCAGCAGTTTTCTTGCCGGGGGGGCCAACTACGAGCAGTACTTC. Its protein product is CASSFLAGGANYEQYF.

CDR3 nucleotide sequence: TGTGCCAGCAGTATGATACGTATCGGGGAGAACACTGAAGCTTTCTTT. It codes for CASSMIRIGENTEAFF. This chain links TRBV6-2 or TRBV6-3 with TRBJ1-1; D is ambiguous. V dropped 5 bases and J dropped 1 base, with 17 bases sitting between them. Germline V gene data show CDR1 as MNHEY and CDR2 as SVGEGT. The CDR3 extends over 16 amino acids.

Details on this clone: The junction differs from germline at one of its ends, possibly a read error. DNA for the CDR3: TGTGCTAGCAGCTTAGACAGGGTATCCTACAATGAGCAGTTCTTC. This encodes CASSLDRVSYNEQFF. This rearrangement joins TRBV7-7 to TRBJ2-1; 7 bases agree with TRBD1. Germline CDR1 SSHAT, CDR2 FNYEAQ (reference sequence). The CDR3 spans 15 residues.